Shown below are 15 T cell receptor beta chains from a single sample sequenced in a study of blood T cells in healthy people across ages. Together with a sample-barcoded 5' primer, a J-beta primer mix was included in a second PCR lasting roughly 6 to 12 cycles. TCRdb analysed the 5' RACE reads with MiXCR anew, one entry per CDR3 protein. The sample has approximately 800,000 distinct CDR3 sequences, roughly 26% seen once. This sample also appeared in a second study, on T cells of mothers and their children.

The sequencing sample was made of blood. These TCRs come from a boy under 18 in good health.

In its sample, this clonotype was seen a few times. The gene calls are TRBV15 and TRBJ2-5; weak D call: TRBD2 (7 bases). The CDR3 has 13 residues. CDR1 and CDR2 from the germline V gene are LNHNV and YYDKDF (reference sequence). V lost 3 bases to trimming and J lost 5 bases, with 10 bases between them. CDR3 coding DNA: TGTGCCACCAGCAGCGGGGGGCGGGAGACCCAGTACTTC. Translated: CATSSGGRETQYF.

The genes are TRBV20-1 and TRBJ2-5, with TRBD2 matching 11 bases. This CDR3 comprises 16 residues. From germline, CDR1 is DFQATT and CDR2 SNEGSKA (reference sequence). The trim removed 3 bases at V and 1 base at J, leaving 7 bases unmatched. The CDR3: CSASLAGGPSQETQYF. The CDR3, as DNA: TGCAGTGCTAGCCTAGCGGGGGGACCATCCCAAGAGACCCAGTACTTC.

This sequence joins TRBV9 and TRBJ2-1; 13 positions agree with TRBD2. The V gene end was trimmed by 5 bases and the J gene end by 4 bases; junction bases not matched to a gene: 9. The V gene's germline CDR1 is SGDLS and CDR2 YYNGEE. This CDR3 has 17 amino acids. The CDR3: CASSARLAGGFYNEQFF. CDR3 nucleotides: TGTGCCAGCAGTGCCAGACTAGCGGGGGGTTTTTACAATGAGCAGTTCTTC.

Written as DNA, the CDR3 is TGTGCCAGCAGCTTGATTACAGGAGACTACGAGCAGTACTTC. Residues: CASSLITGDYEQYF. This rearrangement joins TRBV5-5 to TRBJ2-7; D may be TRBD1 (5 bases). Germline CDR1 is SGHKS and CDR2 is YYEKEE (reference sequence). The V gene lost 1 base and the J gene lost 3 bases, with 11 bases spanning the gap. CDR3 size: 14 residues.

J is TRBJ2-5 and V is TRBV10-3, with a weak D call TRBD2 (5 bases). The CDR3 runs to 11 residues. The ends were cut back, 0 bases at V and 11 bases at J, with 7 bases in the middle. The V gene's germline CDR1 is ENHRY and CDR2 SYGVKD. The CDR3 nucleotides are TGTGCCATCAGTGAGTCTTGGGAGCAGTACTTC. Protein sequence: CAISESWEQYF.

This clonotype showed up just once. The chain recombines TRBV12-3 or TRBV12-4 with TRBJ2-2, with TRBD2 identical over 8 bases. The junction had 10 bases not matched to a gene; V was cut back by 5 bases and J by 5 bases. This CDR3 contains 16 residues. This CDR3 is CASSPLSGGNTGELFF. The DNA of the CDR3 is TGTGCCAGCAGTCCCCTCAGCGGGGGAAATACCGGGGAGCTGTTTTTT.

The chain links TRBV19 to TRBJ1-2; D call uncertain. The V end was cut by 6 bases, the J end by 4 bases, with 9 bases between. This CDR3 has 12 amino acids. Germline CDR1 reads LNHDA; CDR2 reads SQIVND (reference sequence). CDR3 sequence: CASRVYGYGYTF. The CDR3, as DNA: TGTGCCAGTAGAGTCTACGGCTATGGCTACACCTTC.

This clonotype was seen more than once but under ten times. The chain combines TRBV7-6 with TRBJ1-5, with 8 bases fitting TRBD1. This CDR3 comprises 16 residues. Trimming took 2 bases from V and 7 from J; bases not matched to a gene: 10. Germline assignment: CDR1 SGHVS and CDR2 FNYEAQ. The CDR3 DNA is TGTGCCAGCAGCTTATTCAGTGGACAGGGTACACAGCCCCAGCATTTT. Protein sequence: CASSLFSGQGTQPQHF.

In this sample, this clonotype turned up a few times. The conserved phenylalanine or tryptophan is not found at the CDR3 terminus, so this likely reflects a read error. The chain employs TRBV13 and TRBJ1-1, with TRBD1 matching 8 bases. Germline V gene data show CDR1 as PRHDT and CDR2 as FYEKMQ (reference sequence). The CDR3 consists of 17 residues. V was pared by 3 bases and J by 5 bases, with 14 bases of the junction left unmatched. Here the CDR3 DNA reads TGTGCCAGCAGCTTTCACCCCCTTGGACAGGGACGTACTGAAGCTTTCCTT. The encoded protein is CASSFHPLGQGRTEAFL.

This clonotype was seen more than once but under ten times. This rearrangement joins TRBV7-3 to TRBJ2-7; TRBD2 might be the D (5 bases). Germline V gene sequence: CDR1 SGHTA, CDR2 FQGTGA. CDR3 size: 14 residues. With 3 bases removed from V and 2 bases from J, the gap between germline ends came to 11 bases. In DNA, the CDR3 is TGTGCCAGCAGCTTGGGATGGGGAGCCTACGAGCAGTACTTC. The encoded protein is CASSLGWGAYEQYF.

The CDR3 region is CSARQGARDEQYF. The DNA for the CDR3 is TGCAGCGCAAGACAGGGGGCGCGGGACGAGCAGTACTTC. The chain recombines TRBV29-1 with TRBJ2-5, with 10 bases that match TRBD1. The DNA end favors TRBJ2-7, so the J call may be wrong. The CDR3 spans 13 residues. Germline lookup yields CDR1 SQVTM and CDR2 ANQGSEA.

This sequence joins TRBV7-2 and TRBJ2-7, with 7 bases fitting TRBD2. The trim removed 3 bases at V and 6 bases at J, leaving 5 bases unmatched. The CDR3 totals 13 residues. Germline V CDR1 and CDR2: SGHTA, FQGNSA. The CDR3 DNA reads TGTGCCAGCAGCTTCGGGGAGGGAGGCGAGCAGTACTTC. Translation: CASSFGEGGEQYF.

The rearrangement uses TRBV5-1 and TRBJ2-7; TRBD2 matches at 12 bases. CDR3 length: 15 residues. The V gene's germline CDR1 is SGHRS and CDR2 YFSETQ. Trimming took 2 bases from V and 5 from J; bases not matched to a gene: 5. The DNA for the CDR3 is TGCGCCAGCAGCTTTCTAGCGGGGGGGTCGGACGAGCAGTACTTC. Translation gives CASSFLAGGSDEQYF.

This clonotype came up a few times. One end of the junction does not line up with germline, which may come from a read error. Here the CDR3 reads CVSSFQTLSSTDTQYF. The CDR3 coding sequence is TGTGTCAGCAGCTTCCAGACATTATCTAGCACAGATACGCAGTATTTT. The genes are TRBV3-1 and TRBJ2-3; no definite D call. This CDR3 comprises 16 residues. CDR1 is LGHDT and CDR2 is YNNKEL in the germline V gene (reference sequence).

The CDR3 reads CASGLGRSTDTQYF. CDR3 DNA sequence: TGTGCTAGTGGTTTGGGGAGAAGCACAGATACGCAGTATTTT. The chain joins TRBV12-5 to TRBJ2-3; D ambiguous. The CDR3 totals 14 residues. Trimming took off 1 base at V and 0 bases at J, with 5 bases between the two ends. The germline V gene has CDR1 LGHNT and CDR2 FRNRAP.